This T cell receptor (beta chain) was profiled in a study of cytomegalovirus exposure and HLA in healthy donors. Researchers ran the PCR with 60 Vbeta and 13 Jbeta primers. Assay used: immunoSEQ multiplex PCR; TCRdb lists only in-frame clones, some missing. Of 100,000 to 150,000 clones in the sample, about 76% were seen once. Germline CDR1 is SNHLY and CDR2 is FYNNEI. The CDR3 extends over 13 amino acids. With 9 bases removed from V and 1 base from J, the gap between germline ends came to 12 bases. This clone showed up just once. The sequencing sample was made of PBMCs. This clonotype was sampled from a woman in her sixties or seventies in good health and CMV-seropositive. The chain links TRBV2 to TRBJ1-1; D is ambiguous. CDR3 sequence reads: CARSYRSNTEAFF. The DNA for the CDR3 is TGTGCCAGATCGTACCGGTCGAACACTGAAGCTTTCTTT.